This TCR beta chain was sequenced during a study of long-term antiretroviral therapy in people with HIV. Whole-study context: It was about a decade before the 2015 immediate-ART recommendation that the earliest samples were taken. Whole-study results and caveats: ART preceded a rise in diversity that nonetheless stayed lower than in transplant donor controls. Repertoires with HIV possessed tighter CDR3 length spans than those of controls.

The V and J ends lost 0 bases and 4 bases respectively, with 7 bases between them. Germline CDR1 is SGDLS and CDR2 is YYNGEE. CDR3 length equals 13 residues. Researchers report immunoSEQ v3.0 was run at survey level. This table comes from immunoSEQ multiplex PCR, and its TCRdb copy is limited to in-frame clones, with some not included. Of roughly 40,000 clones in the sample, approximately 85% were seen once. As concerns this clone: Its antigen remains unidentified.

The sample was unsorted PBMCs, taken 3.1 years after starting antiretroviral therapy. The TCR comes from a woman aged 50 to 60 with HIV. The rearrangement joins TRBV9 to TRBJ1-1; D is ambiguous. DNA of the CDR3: TGTGCCAGCAGCGTAGGGACGGGCACTGAAGCTTTCTTT. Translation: CASSVGTGTEAFF.